A selection of T cell receptor beta chains follows, all from one sample in a study of T-cell memory formation after mild COVID-19. TCRdb re-called the 5' RACE reads with MiXCR, one entry per CDR3 protein. Of around 450,000 distinct CDR3 sequences listed, 20% were seen once; the top ten hold roughly 8.4%. Sequenced material: PBMCs or a T cell subset sorted from them (not recorded which). The receptors were sampled from an adult woman who had mild COVID-19 (a few samples of this study predate the infection). Cell type and time point are not known. Each CDR3 is given with its conserved first and last residue. The D gene is left open where the match is weak. Clone size is not always given. Where it is, it says once, few, many or a class for expanded clones.

D	V	J	size	CDR3	DNA
.	TRBV14	TRBJ2-1	few	CASSQVLGIDEQFF	TGTGCCAGCAGCCAAGTTTTGGGAATAGATGAGCAGTTCTTC
.	TRBV27	TRBJ2-2	.	CASSFLDRAGELFF	TGTGCCAGCAGTTTCCTGGACCGAGCCGGGGAGCTGTTTTTT
.	TRBV20-1	TRBJ2-4	few	CSAPGSLAKNIQYF	TGCAGTGCCCCCGGATCTTTAGCCAAAAACATTCAGTACTTC
TRBD1	TRBV5-1	TRBJ2-2	.	CASSSTGDTGELFF	TGCGCCAGCAGTAGTACAGGGGACACCGGGGAGCTGTTTTTT
.	TRBV7-2	TRBJ2-7	.	CASSLGPVTRDYEQYF	TGTGCCAGCAGCTTAGGCCCCGTGACCAGAGACTACGAGCAGTACTTC
.	TRBV15	TRBJ1-2	.	CATSRDEEYYGYTF	TGTGCCACCAGCAGAGATGAAGAGTACTATGGCTACACCTTC
.	TRBV27	TRBJ2-2	.	CASSSSVWTGELFF	TGTGCCAGCAGTTCATCGGTCTGGACCGGGGAGCTGTTTTTT
.	TRBV7-6	TRBJ1-5	few	CASSLAHSNQPQHF	TGTGCCAGCAGCTTAGCGCACAGCAATCAGCCCCAGCATTTT
.	TRBV6-6	TRBJ2-5	.	CASSYPEAHQETQYF	TGTGCCAGCAGTTACCCAGAAGCTCACCAAGAGACCCAGTACTTC
.	TRBV3-1	TRBJ2-5	.	CASSSFIGAETQYF	TGTGCCAGCAGCTCTTTCATAGGGGCAGAGACCCAGTACTTC
.	TRBV7-9	TRBJ2-6	few	CAGSVSGANVLTF	TGTGCCGGGTCGGTCTCTGGGGCCAACGTCCTGACTTTC
.	TRBV12-3/TRBV12-4	TRBJ2-7	.	CASSDGIYEQYF	TGTGCCAGCAGCGACGGAATCTACGAGCAGTACTTC
TRBD2	TRBV2	TRBJ2-7	.	CASGSSGYEQYF	TGTGCCAGCGGATCTAGCGGCTACGAGCAGTACTTC
.	TRBV7-9	TRBJ1-2	.	CASSLRAADYGYTF	TGTGCCAGCAGCTTACGGGCGGCGGACTATGGCTACACCTTC
.	TRBV7-7	TRBJ2-1	.	CASSPGTNPYYNEQFF	TGTGCTAGCAGCCCCGGGACGAATCCCTACTACAATGAGCAGTTCTTC
.	TRBV20-1	TRBJ2-1	few	CSARGTLHGNEQFF	TGCAGTGCTAGGGGCACCCTCCATGGGAATGAGCAGTTCTTC
.	TRBV4-3	TRBJ1-1	many	CASSRESANTEAFF	TGCGCCAGCAGCCGCGAGTCGGCCAACACTGAAGCTTTCTTT
.	TRBV15	TRBJ1-1	.	CATISAPHSNTEAFF	TGTGCCACCATCTCAGCCCCCCACAGTAACACTGAAGCTTTCTTT
TRBD1	TRBV27	TRBJ2-5	few	CASSHFPPGQAQETQYF	TGTGCCAGCAGCCACTTCCCGCCGGGACAGGCTCAAGAGACCCAGTACTTC
.	TRBV3-1	TRBJ1-1	.	CASSAHREVTEAFF	TGTGCCAGCAGCGCCCACAGGGAGGTGACTGAAGCTTTCTTT
TRBD1	TRBV6-1	TRBJ2-7	.	CASSEETGGLDEQYF	TGTGCCAGCAGTGAAGAAACAGGGGGCTTGGACGAGCAGTACTTC
.	TRBV5-1	TRBJ2-3	few	CASRDVAALFTDTQYF	TGCGCCAGCAGGGATGTAGCGGCCCTATTCACAGATACGCAGTATTTT
TRBD2	TRBV5-1	TRBJ2-4	few	CASSLGLERDAKNIQYF	TGCGCCAGCAGCTTGGGCCTAGAGCGGGATGCCAAAAACATTCAGTACTTC
.	TRBV7-6	TRBJ2-7	.	CASSLTADSYEQYF	TGTGCCAGCAGCTTAACAGCAGACTCCTACGAGCAGTACTTC
.	TRBV12-3/TRBV12-4	TRBJ1-1	.	CASRKTLNTEAFF	TGTGCCAGCAGAAAGACCTTGAACACTGAAGCTTTCTTT
.	TRBV27	TRBJ2-6	few	CASSLMGVASGANVLTF	TGTGCCAGCAGTTTGATGGGTGTAGCCTCTGGGGCCAACGTCCTGACTTTC
TRBD2	TRBV2	TRBJ2-1	.	CASSEGHSGGFYNEQFF	TGTGCCAGCAGTGAAGGGCATAGCGGGGGGTTCTACAATGAGCAGTTCTTC
TRBD2	TRBV6-5	TRBJ2-3	few	CASSTRLAGNTDTQYF	TGTGCCAGCAGTACGAGACTAGCGGGGAACACAGATACGCAGTATTTT
.	TRBV25-1	TRBJ1-2	.	CASSEYGGHYGYTF	TGTGCCAGCAGTGAATATGGCGGACACTATGGCTACACCTTC
.	TRBV6-6	TRBJ2-3	few	CATRNPTDTQYF	TGTGCCACCCGAAACCCAACAGATACGCAGTATTTT
TRBD1	TRBV7-3	TRBJ2-1	few	CASSPRDRGYYNEQFF	TGTGCCAGCAGCCCCAGGGACAGGGGTTACTACAATGAGCAGTTCTTC
.	TRBV4-1	TRBJ1-1	.	CASSQTFTGRKVAFF	TGCGCCAGCAGCCAAACATTTACAGGGAGAAAAGTAGCTTTCTTT
.	TRBV4-2	TRBJ1-2	.	CASSQDWGGMDYGYTF	TGTGCCAGCAGCCAAGATTGGGGGGGTATGGACTATGGCTACACCTTC
.	TRBV6-2/TRBV6-3	TRBJ2-7	.	CASSYDPSSYEQYF	TGTGCCAGCAGTTACGACCCCAGCTCCTACGAGCAGTACTTC
TRBD2	TRBV4-1	TRBJ2-3	.	CASRPGGSLAVDTQYF	TGCGCCAGCAGACCGGGAGGCAGCCTTGCCGTCGATACGCAGTATTTT
.	TRBV6-2/TRBV6-3	TRBJ1-1	few	CASSYGTVTEAFF	TGTGCCAGCAGTTACGGCACAGTCACTGAAGCTTTCTTT
.	TRBV6-6	TRBJ2-2	.	CASSPRSKGGELFF	TGTGCCAGCAGTCCCCGTTCAAAGGGCGGGGAGCTGTTTTTT
.	TRBV18	TRBJ2-5	few	CASSVSGGRETQYF	TGTGCCAGCTCAGTTTCCGGAGGAAGGGAGACCCAGTACTTC
.	TRBV10-3	TRBJ2-2	few	CAISEDQRRGTGELFF	TGTGCCATCAGTGAGGACCAACGGAGGGGCACCGGGGAGCTGTTTTTT